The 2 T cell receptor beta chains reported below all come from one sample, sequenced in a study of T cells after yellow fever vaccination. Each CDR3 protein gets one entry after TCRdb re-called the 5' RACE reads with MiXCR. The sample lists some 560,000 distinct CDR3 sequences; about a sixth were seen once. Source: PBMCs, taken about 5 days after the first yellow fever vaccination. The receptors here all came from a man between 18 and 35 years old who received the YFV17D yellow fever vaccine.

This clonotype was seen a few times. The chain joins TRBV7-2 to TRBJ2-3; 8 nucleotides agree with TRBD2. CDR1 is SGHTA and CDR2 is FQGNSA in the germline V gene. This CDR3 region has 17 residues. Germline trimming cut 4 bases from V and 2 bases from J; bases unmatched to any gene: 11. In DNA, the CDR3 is TGTGCCAGCAGCTCAAACTCGGGGACTAGAGCCACAGATACGCAGTATTTT. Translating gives CASSSNSGTRATDTQYF.

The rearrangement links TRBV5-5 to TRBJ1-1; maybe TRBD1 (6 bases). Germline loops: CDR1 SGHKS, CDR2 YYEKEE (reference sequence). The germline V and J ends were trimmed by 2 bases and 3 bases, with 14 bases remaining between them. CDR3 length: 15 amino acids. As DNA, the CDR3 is TGTGCCAGCAGCTTCCCCGGGGGGCTAGACACTGAAGCTTTCTTT. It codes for CASSFPGGLDTEAFF.